Listed below are T cell receptor beta chains from one sample, sequenced in a study of cytomegalovirus exposure and HLA in healthy donors. The table came from immunoSEQ multiplex PCR; TCRdb's copy has only in-frame clones and leaves some out. The top ten clones hold approximately 8.8% of a sample with over 110,000 clones, around 80% of them seen once. The specimen was PBMCs. Receptors were obtained from a woman aged 45-59 years in good health and CMV-seropositive. The CDR3 runs from the conserved cysteine through the conserved F or W. Each record gives: D gene, J gene, V gene, clone size, CDR3 protein, CDR3 DNA. The D gene is left open where the match is weak. Some rows mark clone size as missing; the rest say once, few, many or name a class of expanded clone.

TRBD1 TRBJ2-3 TRBV29-1 - CSLGQGGNTQYF TGCAGCCTGGGACAGGGGGGCAATACGCAGTATTTT
- TRBJ2-1 TRBV11-2 - CASSPYNEQFF TGTGCCAGCAGCCCTTATAATGAGCAGTTCTTC
TRBD2 TRBJ2-3 TRBV7-2 - CASSFSGVADTQYF TGTGCCAGCAGCTTTAGCGGGGTGGCAGATACGCAGTATTTT
TRBD2 TRBJ2-1 TRBV7-9 - CASSPGLGAGDEQFF TGTGCCAGCAGCCCGGGACTAGGGGCCGGCGATGAGCAGTTCTTC
- TRBJ2-1 TRBV18 - CASSPREGNEQFF TGTGCCAGCTCACCACGAGAGGGCAATGAGCAGTTCTTC
- TRBJ2-1 TRBV10-3 - CAISGQSSYNEQFF TGTGCCATCAGCGGACAGAGCTCCTACAATGAGCAGTTCTTC
TRBD1 TRBJ2-3 TRBV5-6 - CASSPTGSSTDTQYF TGTGCCAGCAGCCCGACAGGGTCTAGCACAGATACGCAGTATTTT
- TRBJ2-1 TRBV28 - CASTLGGGTSTDNEQFF TGTGCCAGCACCTTAGGGGGGGGCACCTCGACAGACAATGAGCAGTTCTTC
- TRBJ1-2 TRBV5-6 - CASKYTGMGGYTF TGTGCCAGCAAATATACAGGTATGGGGGGCTACACCTTC
- TRBJ1-5 TRBV5-8 - CASSSETGFQHF TGTGCCAGCAGCTCCGAGACAGGCTTCCAGCATTTT
TRBD1 TRBJ1-1 TRBV5-6 - CASTLPGGNTEAFF TGTGCCAGCACCCTTCCAGGGGGGAACACTGAAGCTTTCTTT
- TRBJ1-6 TRBV18 few CASSQESDNSPLHF TGTGCCAGCTCACAGGAGTCGGATAATTCACCCCTCCACTTT
- TRBJ2-2 TRBV25-1 - CASSELGGTGELFF TGTGCCAGCAGTGAATTGGGGGGCACCGGGGAGCTGTTTTTT
- TRBJ2-7 TRBV27 - CASSLTGSEQYF TGTGCCAGCAGTCTCACAGGGAGCGAGCAGTACTTC
TRBD1 TRBJ1-5 TRBV27 - CASSPGTVQPQHF TGTGCCAGCAGCCCCGGGACAGTCCAGCCCCAGCATTTT
- TRBJ2-7 TRBV23-1 - CASSPLGDSSSYEQYF TGCGCCAGCAGTCCCCTCGGGGATTCCAGCTCCTACGAGCAGTACTTC
- TRBJ2-1 TRBV11-3 - CASSLSSGGEQFF TGTGCCAGCAGCTTATCTTCCGGGGGTGAGCAGTTCTTC
TRBD2 TRBJ2-1 TRBV7-9 once CSSSPSGGASYNEQFF TGTTCCAGCAGCCCGAGCGGGGGGGCCTCCTACAATGAGCAGTTCTTC
TRBD2 TRBJ2-5 TRBV7-7 - CASSSLTSGVETQYF TGTGCTAGCAGCTCCCTGACTAGCGGGGTTGAGACCCAGTACTTC